The sequence of this T cell receptor (beta chain) was determined in a study of T cells after yellow fever vaccination (dated by TCRdb to 2018 to 2020). Describing the broader study: The SMART-Seq v4 Ultra Low Input RNA kit was used to prepare libraries from fractions with low cell numbers. To track T-cell clones before and after primary and booster YFV17D yellow fever vaccination, bulk TCR alpha and beta repertoires were sequenced longitudinally. Two healthy male donors, one aged 18 to 29 and one aged 30 to 40 years, made up the cohort. Blood samples were taken at several timepoints before and after primary and secondary immunization, and bulk PBMC replicates and cell subsets were isolated. Study-wide findings and limitations: Because only two donors were included in the study, the extent to which the findings can be generalized is limited. Because abundant contaminating clonotypes from the bulk population could be contained in FACS-sorted repertoires, computational filtering was required. A small fraction of clonotypes appeared in both the CD4 and CD8 compartments, likely as a result of convergent recombination. After the booster, most clones that had expanded after primary vaccination were detected again (about 97% of CD4 and more than 80% of CD8), suggesting broad maintenance of memory. The secondary T-cell response was weaker than the primary response but faster, peaking on day 5 instead of day 15.

Instrument on record: Illumina NovaSeq 6000. TCR cDNA was made using 5'RACE template switching, a step that added a universal primer site and unique molecular identifiers. Priming for cDNA synthesis came from both the TCR alpha and TCR beta constant segments. Libraries were amplified in two PCR steps, with sample barcodes and sequencing adapters added in the second step. Sequencing of libraries was performed on Illumina HiSeq 2500 (2x100 bp) or NovaSeq (2x150 bp). From the authors' description of their analysis: Reads were demultiplexed and collapsed into UMI consensus sequences with MIGEC, and V(D)J alignment was performed with MiXCR. Using edgeR on replicate PBMC samples, clonotypes were called vaccine-responding if FDR was below 0.01 and the log2 fold change was above 5 up to day 15. Bulk clonotypes were assigned CD4 or CD8 identity according to which sequenced CD4 or CD8 repertoire held them at higher abundance. The public reads were reprocessed in TCRdb via fastp at Q25 and MiXCR, keeping in-frame beta chains. Each entry is one CDR3 protein sequence, shown with its most common DNA and genes. TCRdb assigned the V and J calls; the authors' analysis was not used. This sample lists 400,000 to 450,000 distinct CDR3 sequences; around a sixth were detected once. The ten largest clones capture roughly a sixth of the sample.

This clonotype was seen a handful of times. The clone's antigen remains unknown. Base qualities are not provided; no much larger clone lies one nucleotide away. What the treatment or condition label conveys for this sample: live attenuated yellow fever vaccine strain. At every blood-draw timepoint, two biological replicates of bulk PBMCs were collected. PBMCs were isolated from peripheral blood using a standard Ficoll-Paque protocol. TriZol was used to extract RNA from bulk PBMCs, CD4 and CD8 fractions, and dextramer-positive and dextramer-negative fractions. The germline V gene encodes CDR1 MNHEY and CDR2 SMNVEV (reference sequence). The CDR3 covers 16 residues, taking in both the cysteine and the phenylalanine. Only CDR3 DNA is held: 48 bases, read in frame from base 1. The junction shows trimming of 0 bases on V and 7 bases on J, plus 18 bases between the germline ends.

The chain couples TRBV27 to TRBJ1-2; TRBD1 could be the D gene, as 5 bases match. The clonotype comes from a man younger than 35 who received the YFV17D yellow fever vaccine. Source: PBMCs, taken before the yellow fever booster vaccination. The nucleotide sequence is TGTGCCAGCAGTTTATCGTCCGGGACGGCCCTCGGTGGCTACACCTTC. This codes for CASSLSSGTALGGYTF.